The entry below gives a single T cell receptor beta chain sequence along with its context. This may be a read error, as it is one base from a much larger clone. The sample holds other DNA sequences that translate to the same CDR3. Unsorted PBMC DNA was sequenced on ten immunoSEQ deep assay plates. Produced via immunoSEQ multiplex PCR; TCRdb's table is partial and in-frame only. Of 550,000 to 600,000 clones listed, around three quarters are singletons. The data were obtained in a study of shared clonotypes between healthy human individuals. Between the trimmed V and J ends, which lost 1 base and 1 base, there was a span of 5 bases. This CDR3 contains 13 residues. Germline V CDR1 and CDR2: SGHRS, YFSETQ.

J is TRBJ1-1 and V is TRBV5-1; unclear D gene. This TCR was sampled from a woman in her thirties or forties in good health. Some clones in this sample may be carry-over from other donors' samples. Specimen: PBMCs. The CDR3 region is CASSLNQNTEAFF. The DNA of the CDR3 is TGCGCCAGCAGCTTGAATCAGAACACTGAAGCTTTCTTT.